The 19 T cell receptor beta chains below come from one sample, sequenced in a study of blood T cell repertoires in COVID-19. Clones were read by immunoSEQ multiplex PCR, and TCRdb kept only the in-frame ones, dropping some. The table includes about 27,000 clones, over 75% detected once. What was sequenced was peripheral blood. These receptors were taken from a man in his 70s with acute or convalescent COVID-19.

The V gene is TRBV6-2 or TRBV6-3, the J gene TRBJ2-3; maybe TRBD2 (5 bases). V was pared by 6 bases and J by 11 bases, with 21 bases between. The length of the CDR3 is 14 residues. The germline gives CDR1 MNHEY, CDR2 SVGEGT. The CDR3 reads CASSIRRGRGMQYF. In DNA form, the CDR3 reads TGTGCCAGCAGCATCCGGCGTGGCCGGGGAATGCAGTATTTT.

This chain links TRBV14 with TRBJ2-7; D might be TRBD1 (5 bases). The germline V and J ends were trimmed by 2 bases and 6 bases, with 11 bases remaining between them. The CDR3 is 13 amino acids. Germline loops: CDR1 SGHDN, CDR2 FVKESK. CDR3 region: CASSQLRATEQYF. Here the CDR3 DNA reads TGTGCCAGCAGCCAACTCAGGGCCACCGAGCAGTACTTC.

The V and J genes are TRBV10-3 and TRBJ1-2, with TRBD1 as a possible D gene (5 bases). Trimming took 0 bases from V and 0 from J, leaving 17 bases between them. Per the germline V gene, CDR1 is ENHRY and CDR2 is SYGVKD. The CDR3 contains 18 residues. CDR3 coding DNA: TGTGCCATCAGTGAGTCGAAGGGGTCTCCAGGGACTAACTATGGCTACACCTTC. Residues: CAISESKGSPGTNYGYTF.

The chain couples TRBV19 to TRBJ2-7; 8 nucleotides line up with TRBD1. The germline gives CDR1 LNHDA, CDR2 SQIVND (reference sequence). The CDR3 consists of 15 residues. V dropped 5 bases and J dropped 1; count of bases not matched to a gene: 7. The CDR3 DNA sequence: TGTGCCAGTAGTTCGCAAGACAGGGGTTCCTACGAGCAGTACTTC. Translation: CASSSQDRGSYEQYF.

This chain connects TRBV2 to TRBJ1-3; the D is unclear. Per the germline V gene, CDR1 is SNHLY and CDR2 is FYNNEI. V lost 2 bases and J lost 0, with 8 bases in between. This CDR3 comprises 15 residues. DNA of the CDR3: TGTGCCAGCAGTGAATGGTTCAGCTCTGGAAACACCATATATTTT. This sequence encodes CASSEWFSSGNTIYF.

The rearrangement links TRBV5-6 to TRBJ2-7; 7 bases match TRBD2. V was clipped by 2 bases and J by 7 bases; unmatched bases: 6. From germline, CDR1 is SGHDT and CDR2 YYEEEE. The CDR3 runs to 13 residues. The CDR3 protein is CASSFQGTMEQYF. The CDR3 region has the DNA TGTGCCAGCAGCTTCCAAGGGACTATGGAGCAGTACTTC.

The V call is TRBV15, the J call TRBJ2-7; D may be TRBD1 (5 bases). Germline loops: CDR1 LNHNV, CDR2 YYDKDF (reference sequence). CDR3 size: 13 residues. The V end lost 0 bases, the J end lost 5 bases, and 8 bases lay between the germline ends. CDR3 in DNA: TGTGCCACCAGCAGAGATTTCAGGGACGAGCAGTACTTC. Its translation: CATSRDFRDEQYF.

This sequence joins TRBV6-5 and TRBJ1-5; D call uncertain. V shed 6 bases and J shed 8 bases, with 20 bases lying between them. The CDR3 sequence is 15 residues long. Germline loops: CDR1 MNHEY, CDR2 SVGAGI. CDR3 region: CASSMRRSGMKPQHF. DNA for the CDR3: TGTGCCAGCAGCATGAGGAGGAGCGGCATGAAGCCCCAGCATTTT.

The V call is TRBV5-1, the J call TRBJ2-1; TRBD2 matches 10 bases. The germline V gene encodes CDR1 SGHRS and CDR2 YFSETQ. J was trimmed by 9 bases and V by 0 bases; bases with no gene match: 12. The CDR3 consists of 17 residues. CDR3 loop: CASSLVLAGAVQGEQFF. The DNA for the CDR3 is TGCGCCAGCAGCTTGGTTCTAGCGGGAGCGGTACAGGGTGAGCAGTTCTTC.

This chain connects TRBV5-6 to TRBJ2-2; the D is unclear. There are 14 residues in the CDR3. V was cut by 1 base and J by 7 bases, with 11 bases left in between. The germline V gene encodes CDR1 SGHDT and CDR2 YYEEEE. CDR3 in DNA: TGTGCCAGCAGCTTGACCCCAACGGGCGGGGAGCTGTTTTTT. Residues: CASSLTPTGGELFF.

The chain carries TRBV25-1 and TRBJ1-1; 7 bases match TRBD1. CDR3 length: 12 amino acids. V lost 7 bases and J lost 3; bases outside the gene matches: 2. In germline, CDR1 is MGHDK, CDR2 SYGVNS. CDR3 sequence reads: CASNQGDTEAFF. CDR3 DNA: TGTGCCAGCAACCAGGGGGACACTGAAGCTTTCTTT.

The chain carries TRBV13 and TRBJ1-2; 12 nucleotides agree with TRBD1. The CDR3 consists of 17 residues. Germline V gives CDR1 PRHDT, CDR2 FYEKMQ (reference sequence). V was pared by 0 bases and J by 3 bases, with 5 bases of the junction left unmatched. The CDR3 DNA follows: TGTGCCAGCAGCTTAGGATGGGACAGGGGGCGACACTATGGCTACACCTTC. It encodes CASSLGWDRGRHYGYTF.

The chain recombines TRBV2 with TRBJ1-2, with D unresolved. CDR3 length equals 13 residues. Looked up from germline, CDR1 is SNHLY and CDR2 is FYNNEI. Trimming removed 3 bases from V and 3 bases from J, with 8 bases in between. The CDR3 nucleotides read TGTGCCAGCAGTGACGAGCGGGACTATGGCTACACCTTC. Protein product: CASSDERDYGYTF.

This chain joins TRBV5-4 and TRBJ1-6; D not certain. V was trimmed by 7 bases and J by 6 bases, leaving 8 bases between them. Germline values: CDR1 SGHNT, CDR2 YYREEE (reference sequence). The CDR3 spans 12 residues. The CDR3 DNA reads TGTGCCAGCGGAGGTATTAATTCACCCCTCCACTTT. It encodes CASGGINSPLHF.

The chain employs TRBV29-1 and TRBJ2-7, with 8 bases fitting TRBD1. From germline, CDR1 is SQVTM and CDR2 ANQGSEA. The CDR3 extends over 13 amino acids. V shed 6 bases, J shed 5 bases, and the junction held 9 bases outside the gene matches. The CDR3 DNA reads as TGCAGCGTCTGGGACAGGTTGTCCGACGAGCAGTACTTC. Its translation: CSVWDRLSDEQYF.

In its sample, this clone was seen a few times. This chain uses TRBV28 with TRBJ2-3; 10 bases match TRBD2. CDR1 is MDHEN and CDR2 is SYDVKM in the germline V gene. This CDR3 contains 16 residues. Losses at the gene ends were 6 bases for V and 5 bases for J; bases not matched to a gene: 11. The DNA for the CDR3 is TGTGCCAGCAGGGTTTTTAGCGGGAGGTGGGGAGATACGCAGTATTTT. It specifies CASRVFSGRWGDTQYF.

The V call is TRBV4-3, the J call TRBJ1-5; 9 bases fit TRBD1. The V and J ends lost 1 base and 0 bases, in that order; junction bases with no gene match: 4. The CDR3 is made up of 17 amino acids. Germline V gene lookup returns CDR1 LGHNA and CDR2 YSLEER. CDR3 protein: CASSQGTGDYSNQPQHF. DNA for the CDR3: TGCGCCAGCAGCCAAGGGACAGGGGATTATAGCAATCAGCCCCAGCATTTT.

The chain joins TRBV10-3 to TRBJ2-5; 10 positions agree with TRBD2. From germline, CDR1 is ENHRY and CDR2 SYGVKD. CDR3 length: 14 residues. The trim removed 6 bases at V and 5 bases at J, leaving 6 bases unmatched. This CDR3 is CAISKRGGEETQYF. CDR3 DNA: TGTGCCATCAGCAAGCGGGGGGGCGAGGAGACCCAGTACTTC.

This chain uses TRBV19 with TRBJ1-6; 10 bases align to TRBD1. The V gene's germline CDR1 is LNHDA and CDR2 SQIVND (reference sequence). The ends lost 5 bases at V and 7 bases at J; junction bases unmatched: 8. This CDR3 spans 16 amino acids. CDR3 nucleotides: TGTGCCAGTAGTTCGTCGACAGGGGGCCAAAATTCACCCCTCCACTTT. It encodes CASSSSTGGQNSPLHF. The complete variable domain, with remaining parts taken from reference TRBV19 and TRBJ1-6, reads DGGITQSPKYLFRKEGQNVTLSCEQNLNHDAMYWYRQDPGQGLRLIYYSQIVNDFQKGDIAEGYSVSREKKESFPLTVTSAQKNPTAFYLCASSSSTGGQNSPLHFGNGTRLTVT.